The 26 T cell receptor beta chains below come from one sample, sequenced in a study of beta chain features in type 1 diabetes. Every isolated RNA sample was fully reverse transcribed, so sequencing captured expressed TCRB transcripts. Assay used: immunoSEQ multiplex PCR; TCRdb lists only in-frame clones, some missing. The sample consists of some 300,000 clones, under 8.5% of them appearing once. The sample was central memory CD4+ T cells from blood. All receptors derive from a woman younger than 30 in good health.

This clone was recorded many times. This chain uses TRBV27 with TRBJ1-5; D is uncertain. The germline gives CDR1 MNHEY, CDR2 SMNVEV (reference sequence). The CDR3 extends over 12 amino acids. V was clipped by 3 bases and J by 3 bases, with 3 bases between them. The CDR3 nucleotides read TGTGCCAGCAGTTTTTACAATCAGCCCCAGCATTTT. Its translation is CASSFYNQPQHF.

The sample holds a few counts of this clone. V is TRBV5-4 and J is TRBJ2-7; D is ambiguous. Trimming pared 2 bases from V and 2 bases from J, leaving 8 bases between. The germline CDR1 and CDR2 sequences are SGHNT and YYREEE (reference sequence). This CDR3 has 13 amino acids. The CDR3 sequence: CASSLGTTYEQYV. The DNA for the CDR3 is TGTGCCAGCAGCTTAGGCACTACCTACGAGCAGTACGTC.

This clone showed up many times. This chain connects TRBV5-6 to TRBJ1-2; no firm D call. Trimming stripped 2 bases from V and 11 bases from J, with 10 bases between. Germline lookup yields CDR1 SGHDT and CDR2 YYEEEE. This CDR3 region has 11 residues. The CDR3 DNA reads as TGTGCCAGCAGCTTCGCTTTGGTGTACACCTTC. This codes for CASSFALVYTF.

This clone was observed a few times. The CDR3 here is CASSTRWTDTQYF. CDR3 nucleotides: TGTGCCAGCAGCACACGGTGGACAGATACGCAGTATTTT. The V call is TRBV7-3, the J call TRBJ2-3; D gene ambiguous. Trimming shortened V by 5 bases and J by 3 bases, and 9 bases separated the two germline ends. The CDR3 sequence is 13 residues long. Germline V gene data show CDR1 as SGHTA and CDR2 as FQGTGA.

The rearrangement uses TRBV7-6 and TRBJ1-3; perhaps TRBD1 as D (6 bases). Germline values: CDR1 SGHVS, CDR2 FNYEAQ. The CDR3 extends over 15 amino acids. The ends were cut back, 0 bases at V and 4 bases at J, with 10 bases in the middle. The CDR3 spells CASSLAGTSGNTIYF. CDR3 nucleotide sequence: TGTGCCAGCAGCTTAGCCGGGACATCCGGAAACACCATATATTTT.

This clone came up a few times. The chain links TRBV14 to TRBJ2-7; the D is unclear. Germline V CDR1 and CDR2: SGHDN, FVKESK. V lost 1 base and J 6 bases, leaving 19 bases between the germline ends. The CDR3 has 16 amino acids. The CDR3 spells CASSQVMTMIPLEQYF. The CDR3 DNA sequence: TGTGCCAGCAGCCAAGTGATGACGATGATCCCGCTCGAGCAGTACTTC.

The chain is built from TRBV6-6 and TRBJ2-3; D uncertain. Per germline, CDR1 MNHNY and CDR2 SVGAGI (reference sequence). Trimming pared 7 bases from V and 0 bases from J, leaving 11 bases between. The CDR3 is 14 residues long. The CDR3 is CASTRWGSTDTQYF. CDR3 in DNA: TGTGCCAGCACTAGGTGGGGTAGCACAGATACGCAGTATTTT.

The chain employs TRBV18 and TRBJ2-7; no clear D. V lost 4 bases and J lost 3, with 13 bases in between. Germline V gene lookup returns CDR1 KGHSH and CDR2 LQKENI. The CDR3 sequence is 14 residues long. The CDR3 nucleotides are TGTGCCAGCTCACACGGGCCAACGTTCTACGAGCAGTACGTC. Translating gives CASSHGPTFYEQYV.

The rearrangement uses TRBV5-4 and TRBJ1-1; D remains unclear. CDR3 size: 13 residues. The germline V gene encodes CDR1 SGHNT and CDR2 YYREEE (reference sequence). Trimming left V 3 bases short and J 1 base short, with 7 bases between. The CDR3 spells CASSSTANTEAFF. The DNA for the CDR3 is TGTGCCAGCAGCTCTACAGCGAACACTGAAGCTTTCTTT.

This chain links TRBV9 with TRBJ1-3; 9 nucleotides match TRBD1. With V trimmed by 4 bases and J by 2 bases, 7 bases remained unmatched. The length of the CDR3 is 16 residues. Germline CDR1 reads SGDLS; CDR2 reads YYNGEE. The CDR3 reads CASSHVGTGTGNTIYF. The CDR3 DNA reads TGTGCCAGCAGCCATGTTGGGACAGGGACTGGAAACACCATATATTTT.

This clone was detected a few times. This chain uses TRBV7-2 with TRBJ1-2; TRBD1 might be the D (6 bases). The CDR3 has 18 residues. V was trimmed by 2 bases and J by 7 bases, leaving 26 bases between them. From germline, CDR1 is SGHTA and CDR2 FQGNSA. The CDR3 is CASSLRFRAGDANFGYTF. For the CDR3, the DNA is TGTGCCAGCAGCTTAAGGTTCAGGGCAGGGGACGCTAATTTTGGCTACACCTTC.

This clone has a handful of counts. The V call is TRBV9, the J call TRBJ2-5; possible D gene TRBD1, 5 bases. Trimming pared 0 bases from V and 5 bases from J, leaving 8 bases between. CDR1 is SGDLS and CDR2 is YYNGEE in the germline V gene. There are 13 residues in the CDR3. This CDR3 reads CASSVAGWETQYF. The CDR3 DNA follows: TGTGCCAGCAGCGTAGCAGGGTGGGAGACCCAGTACTTC.

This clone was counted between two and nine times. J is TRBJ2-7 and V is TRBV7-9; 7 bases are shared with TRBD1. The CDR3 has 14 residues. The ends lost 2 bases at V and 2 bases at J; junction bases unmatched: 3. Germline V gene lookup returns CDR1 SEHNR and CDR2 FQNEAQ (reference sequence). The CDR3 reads CASSLSQGAYEQYV. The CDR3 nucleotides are TGTGCCAGCAGCTTATCCCAGGGGGCCTACGAGCAGTACGTC.

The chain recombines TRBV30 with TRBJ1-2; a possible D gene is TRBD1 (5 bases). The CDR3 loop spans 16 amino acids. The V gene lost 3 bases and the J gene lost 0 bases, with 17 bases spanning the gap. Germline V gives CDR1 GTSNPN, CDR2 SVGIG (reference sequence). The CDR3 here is CAWSGGFRPANYGYTF. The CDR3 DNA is TGTGCCTGGAGCGGGGGGTTCAGGCCAGCTAACTATGGCTACACCTTC.

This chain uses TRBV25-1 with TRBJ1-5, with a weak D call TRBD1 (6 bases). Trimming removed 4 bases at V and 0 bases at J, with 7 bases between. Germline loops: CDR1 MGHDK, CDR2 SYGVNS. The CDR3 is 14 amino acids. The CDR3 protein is CASSGDTSNQPQHF. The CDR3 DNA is TGTGCCAGCAGTGGGGACACTAGCAATCAGCCCCAGCATTTT. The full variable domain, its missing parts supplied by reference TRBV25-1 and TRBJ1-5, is EADIYQTPRYLVIGTGKKITLECSQTMGHDKMYWYQQDPGMELHLIHYSYGVNSTEKGDLSSESTVSRIRTEHFPLTLESARPSHTSQYLCASSGDTSNQPQHFGDGTRLSIL.

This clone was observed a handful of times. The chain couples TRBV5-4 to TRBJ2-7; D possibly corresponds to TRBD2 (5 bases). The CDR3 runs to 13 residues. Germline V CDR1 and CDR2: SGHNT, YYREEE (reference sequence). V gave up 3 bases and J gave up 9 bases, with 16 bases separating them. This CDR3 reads CASSSTWTSGQYF. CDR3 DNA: TGTGCCAGCAGCTCCACCTGGACTTCGGGGCAGTACTTC. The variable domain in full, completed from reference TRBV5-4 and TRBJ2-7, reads ETGVTQSPTHLIKTRGQQVTLRCSSQSGHNTVSWYQQALGQGPQFIFQYYREEENGRGNFPPRFSGLQFPNYSSELNVNALELDDSALYLCASSSTWTSGQYFGPGTRLTVT.

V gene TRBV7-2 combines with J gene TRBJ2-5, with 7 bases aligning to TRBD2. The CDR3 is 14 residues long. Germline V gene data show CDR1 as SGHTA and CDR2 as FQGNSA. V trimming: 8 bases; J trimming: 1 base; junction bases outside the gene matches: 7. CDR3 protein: CASAKGGGQETQYF. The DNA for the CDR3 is TGTGCCAGCGCTAAGGGCGGGGGCCAAGAGACCCAGTACTTC.

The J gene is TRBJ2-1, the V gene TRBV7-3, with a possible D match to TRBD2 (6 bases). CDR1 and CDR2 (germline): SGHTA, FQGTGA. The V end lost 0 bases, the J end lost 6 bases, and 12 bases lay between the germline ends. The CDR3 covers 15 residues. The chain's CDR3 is CASSLTRLGGNEQFF. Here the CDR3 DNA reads TGTGCCAGCAGCTTAACAAGGCTGGGGGGCAATGAGCAGTTCTTC.

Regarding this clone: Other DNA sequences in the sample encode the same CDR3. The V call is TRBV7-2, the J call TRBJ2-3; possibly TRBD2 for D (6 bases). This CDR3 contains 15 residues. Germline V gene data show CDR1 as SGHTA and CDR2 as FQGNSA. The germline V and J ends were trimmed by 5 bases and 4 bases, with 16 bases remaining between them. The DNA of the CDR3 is TGTGCCAGCAGCGCTCGTGCCGGGGGTGCAGATACGCAGTATTTT. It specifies CASSARAGGADTQYF.

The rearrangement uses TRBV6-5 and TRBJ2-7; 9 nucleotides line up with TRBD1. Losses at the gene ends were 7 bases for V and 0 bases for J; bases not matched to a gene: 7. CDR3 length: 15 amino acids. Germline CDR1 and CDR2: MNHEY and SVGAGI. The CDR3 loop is CASTKGDRVSYEQYF. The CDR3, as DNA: TGTGCCAGCACCAAGGGGGACAGGGTCTCCTACGAGCAGTACTTC.

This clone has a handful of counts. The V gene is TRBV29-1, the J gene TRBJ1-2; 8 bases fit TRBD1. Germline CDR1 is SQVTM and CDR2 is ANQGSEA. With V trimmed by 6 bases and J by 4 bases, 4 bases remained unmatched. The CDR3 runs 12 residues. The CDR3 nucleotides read TGCAGCGTAGACAGGGGCGCCTATGGCTACACCTTC. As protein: CSVDRGAYGYTF. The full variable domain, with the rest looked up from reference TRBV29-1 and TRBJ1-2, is SAVISQKPSRDICQRGTSLTIQCQVDSQVTMMFWYRQQPGQSLTLIATANQGSEATYESGFVIDKFPISRPNLTFSTLTVSNMSPEDSSIYLCSVDRGAYGYTFGSGTRLTVV.

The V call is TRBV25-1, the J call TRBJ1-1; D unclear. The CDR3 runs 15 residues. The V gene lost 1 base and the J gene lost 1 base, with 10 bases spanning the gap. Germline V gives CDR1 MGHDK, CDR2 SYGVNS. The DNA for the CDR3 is TGTGCCAGCAGTGAATTAGGCGGCCGGAACACTGAAGCTTTCTTT. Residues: CASSELGGRNTEAFF.

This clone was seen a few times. For the CDR3, the DNA is TGTGCCAGTAGTATAGTAGGCCTAGCATCCGGGGAGCTGTTTTTT. This encodes CASSIVGLASGELFF. The chain recombines TRBV19 with TRBJ2-2; D is perhaps TRBD2 (5 bases). The CDR3 contains 15 residues. CDR1 LNHDA and CDR2 SQIVND come from the germline V gene (reference sequence). The germline V and J ends were trimmed by 1 base and 6 bases, with 12 bases remaining between them.

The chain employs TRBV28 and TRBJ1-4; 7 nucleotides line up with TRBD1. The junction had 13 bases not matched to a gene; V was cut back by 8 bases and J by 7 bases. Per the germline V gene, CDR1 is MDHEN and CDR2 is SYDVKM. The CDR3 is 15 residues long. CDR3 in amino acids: CASGYRGQKSEKLFF. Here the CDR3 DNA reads TGTGCCAGCGGCTACAGGGGACAGAAAAGTGAAAAACTGTTTTTT.

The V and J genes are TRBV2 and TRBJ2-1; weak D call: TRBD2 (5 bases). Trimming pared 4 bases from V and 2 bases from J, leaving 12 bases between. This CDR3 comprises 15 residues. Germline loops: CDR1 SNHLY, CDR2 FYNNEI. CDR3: CASSVALVTYNEQFF. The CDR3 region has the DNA TGTGCCAGCAGTGTAGCACTAGTAACCTACAATGAGCAGTTCTTC.

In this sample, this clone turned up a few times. The CDR3 sequence is CASSQREGHTGELFF. The CDR3 region has the DNA TGTGCCAGCAGCCAGCGGGAGGGCCATACCGGGGAGCTGTTTTTT. This chain uses TRBV4-2 with TRBJ2-2; 9 positions agree with TRBD2. The CDR3 consists of 15 residues. V lost 3 bases and J lost 5; bases outside the gene matches: 4. Germline lookup yields CDR1 LGHNA and CDR2 YNFKEQ.